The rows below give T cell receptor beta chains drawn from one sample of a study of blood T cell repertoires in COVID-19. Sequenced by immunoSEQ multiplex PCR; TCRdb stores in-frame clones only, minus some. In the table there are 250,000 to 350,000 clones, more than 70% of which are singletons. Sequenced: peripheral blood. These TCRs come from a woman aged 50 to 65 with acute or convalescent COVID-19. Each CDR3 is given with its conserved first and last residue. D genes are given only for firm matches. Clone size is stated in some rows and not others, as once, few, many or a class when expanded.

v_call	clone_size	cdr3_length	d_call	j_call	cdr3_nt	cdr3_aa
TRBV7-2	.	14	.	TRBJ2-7	TGTGCCAGCAGCTGGGGCGGAAGCTCCTACGAGCAGTACTTC	CASSWGGSSYEQYF
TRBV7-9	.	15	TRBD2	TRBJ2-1	TGTGCCAGCAGCCGTAGCGGGAATTCCTACAATGAGCAGTTCTTC	CASSRSGNSYNEQFF
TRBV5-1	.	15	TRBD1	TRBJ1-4	TGCGCCAGCAGCTTTGGGACAGGGATGGATGAAAAACTGTTTTTT	CASSFGTGMDEKLFF
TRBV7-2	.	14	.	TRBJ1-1	TGTGCCAGCAGCTTAGCGCGCGGGGACACTGAAGCTTTCTTT	CASSLARGDTEAFF
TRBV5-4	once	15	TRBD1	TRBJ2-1	TGTGCCAGCAGCTTCCGGGACAGGCCCTACAATGAGCAGTTCTTC	CASSFRDRPYNEQFF
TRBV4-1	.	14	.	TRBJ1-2	TGCGCCAGCAGCCAAGAACCCAGGGACTATGGCTACACCTTC	CASSQEPRDYGYTF
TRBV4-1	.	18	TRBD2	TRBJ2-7	TGCGCCAGCAGCCTGGGACGGATGATACTAGCGGATACAGACGAGCAGTACTTC	CASSLGRMILADTDEQYF
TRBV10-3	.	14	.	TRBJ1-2	TGTGCCATCAGTGAGTCGTGGCAGGGCTCTGGCTACACCTTC	CAISESWQGSGYTF
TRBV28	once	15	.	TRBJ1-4	TGTGCCAGCAGTTTAAGACACGGGATGGATGAAAAACTGTTTTTT	CASSLRHGMDEKLFF
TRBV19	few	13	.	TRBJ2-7	TGTGCCAGTAGTGAGACACCGATTTACGAGCAGTACTTC	CASSETPIYEQYF
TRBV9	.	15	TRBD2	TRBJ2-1	TGTGCCAGCAGCGTAGTGGGGGGGTCCTACAATGAGCAGTTCTTC	CASSVVGGSYNEQFF
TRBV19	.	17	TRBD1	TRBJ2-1	TGTGCCAGTACTGGGCGACCTGGGACAGGGGATAGCAATGAGCAGTTCTTC	CASTGRPGTGDSNEQFF
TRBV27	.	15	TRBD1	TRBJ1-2	TGTGCCAGCAGTCTCTGGACAGGAGGAGAGTATGGCTACACCTTC	CASSLWTGGEYGYTF
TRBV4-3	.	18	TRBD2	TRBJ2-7	TGCGCCAGCAGCCAAGATCCGGGAGGCGGGGAAAGCTCCTACGAGCAGTACTTC	CASSQDPGGGESSYEQYF
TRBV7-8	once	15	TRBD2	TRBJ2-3	TGTGCCAGCAGCCTTGCGGGAGGGCCCACAGATACGCAGTATTTT	CASSLAGGPTDTQYF
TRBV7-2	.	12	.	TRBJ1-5	TGTGCCAGCAGCTTACTGTCTCAGCCCCAGCATTTT	CASSLLSQPQHF
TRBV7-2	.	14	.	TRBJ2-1	TGTGCCAGCAGCTTGCGGGTAGGGCACAATGAGCAGTTCTTC	CASSLRVGHNEQFF